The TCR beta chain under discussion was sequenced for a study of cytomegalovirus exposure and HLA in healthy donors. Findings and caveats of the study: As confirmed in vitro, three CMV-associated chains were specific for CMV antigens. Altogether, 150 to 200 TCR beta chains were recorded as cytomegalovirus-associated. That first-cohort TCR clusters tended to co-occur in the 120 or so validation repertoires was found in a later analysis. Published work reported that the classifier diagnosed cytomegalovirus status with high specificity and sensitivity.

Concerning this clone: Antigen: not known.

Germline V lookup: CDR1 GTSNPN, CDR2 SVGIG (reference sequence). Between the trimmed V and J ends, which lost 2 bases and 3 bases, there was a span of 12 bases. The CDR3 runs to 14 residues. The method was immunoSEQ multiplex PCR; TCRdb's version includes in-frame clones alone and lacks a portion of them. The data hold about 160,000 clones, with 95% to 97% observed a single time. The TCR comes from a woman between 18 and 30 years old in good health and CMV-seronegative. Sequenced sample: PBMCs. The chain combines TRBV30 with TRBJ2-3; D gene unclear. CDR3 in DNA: TGTGCCTGGAGTTTTCAGGTGGTGACAGATACGCAGTATTTT. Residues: CAWSFQVVTDTQYF.